A selection of T cell receptor beta chains follows, all from one sample in a study of T cells after yellow fever vaccination. From the 5' RACE reads, TCRdb called clonotypes with MiXCR, one entry per CDR3 protein. The profile shows 450,000 to 600,000 distinct CDR3 sequences, roughly 13% of them singletons. The sequences come from PBMCs, collected on the day of the yellow fever booster vaccination. These receptor sequences come from a young man who received the YFV17D yellow fever vaccine. The conserved cysteine and the conserved F or W are not part of the CDR3 here. Rows give clone size only sometimes, using once, few, many, or a class for an expanded clone.

clone size	V gene	J gene	CDR3 length	CDR3 protein
-	TRBV3-1	TRBJ1-5	12	ASSQQRGVQPQH
few	TRBV7-9	TRBJ2-7	13	ASSLGTGMMYEQY
-	TRBV10-2	TRBJ2-7	12	ASSESSGIYEQY
few	TRBV7-2	TRBJ2-7	11	ASSWTIQYEQY
-	TRBV13	TRBJ1-1	13	ASSLEGVSNTEAF
few	TRBV7-9	TRBJ2-1	12	ASSPRAGKGEQF
few	TRBV30	TRBJ1-1	12	AWSWYLANTEAF
-	TRBV28	TRBJ1-4	14	ASSLSRGATNEKLF
few	TRBV6-2/TRBV6-3	TRBJ2-1	11	ASRPGLYNEQF
few	TRBV6-6	TRBJ2-4	10	ASTSTENIQY
few	TRBV10-3	TRBJ2-5	8	AIGIETQY
few	TRBV3-1	TRBJ2-5	14	ASSQERTAKQETQY
few	TRBV20-1	TRBJ2-5	11	SASKQYQETQY
few	TRBV4-3	TRBJ1-2	12	ASSQDLGQYGYT
-	TRBV5-4	TRBJ1-2	12	ASRPGQGNYGYT
many	TRBV28	TRBJ2-7	13	ASRLGLAPFHEQY
-	TRBV4-3	TRBJ2-3	14	ASSQNRQGARDTQY
many	TRBV5-1	TRBJ1-2	11	ASSLDSNYGYT
few	TRBV4-3	TRBJ2-1	13	ASSQDRGSLNEQF
few	TRBV6-1	TRBJ2-7	13	ASRFRDRGSYEQY
-	TRBV29-1	TRBJ1-4	12	SVATGTTNEKLF
few	TRBV2	TRBJ2-7	14	ASSEGMWTQSYEQY
few	TRBV6-6	TRBJ2-7	11	ASRDQLKGEQY
-	TRBV20-1	TRBJ2-7	12	SARTGLSSYEQY
few	TRBV4-3	TRBJ2-7	13	ASSQFLAQTYEQY
many	TRBV7-2	TRBJ2-1	12	ASSKSGTSSEQF
few	TRBV6-5	TRBJ2-1	13	ASSWLAGGYNEQF
-	TRBV28	TRBJ2-7	10	ASSPGQFEQY
few	TRBV6-4	TRBJ2-2	11	ASSAERYGELF
-	TRBV20-1	TRBJ2-7	12	SARAGWSDYEQY
few	TRBV7-2	TRBJ2-7	12	ASSSETGGDEQY
-	TRBV5-1	TRBJ2-4	14	ASSQGQGGPSNIQY
-	TRBV9	TRBJ1-5	13	ASSPGQGALQPQH
-	TRBV11-3	TRBJ2-7	11	ASSLRQGAEQY
few	TRBV15	TRBJ1-4	11	ATSWGQNEKLF
few	TRBV20-1	TRBJ2-7	10	SGDSTREEQY
-	TRBV11-2	TRBJ2-5	17	ASSTRRTSGRGYQETQY
-	TRBV4-3	TRBJ2-1	13	ASSQVFTGNNEQF
once	TRBV7-3	TRBJ2-3	14	ASSSSGGTSTDTQY
-	TRBV6-2/TRBV6-3	TRBJ2-7	12	ASNLLAVSGEQY
few	TRBV6-1	TRBJ2-3	10	ASQGAPDTQY
few	TRBV29-1	TRBJ2-3	14	SVEGLRDRVVNTQY
few	TRBV6-2/TRBV6-3	TRBJ2-2	12	ASSLNRVTGELF
few	TRBV10-1	TRBJ2-1	15	ASSGTSGPSSYNEQF